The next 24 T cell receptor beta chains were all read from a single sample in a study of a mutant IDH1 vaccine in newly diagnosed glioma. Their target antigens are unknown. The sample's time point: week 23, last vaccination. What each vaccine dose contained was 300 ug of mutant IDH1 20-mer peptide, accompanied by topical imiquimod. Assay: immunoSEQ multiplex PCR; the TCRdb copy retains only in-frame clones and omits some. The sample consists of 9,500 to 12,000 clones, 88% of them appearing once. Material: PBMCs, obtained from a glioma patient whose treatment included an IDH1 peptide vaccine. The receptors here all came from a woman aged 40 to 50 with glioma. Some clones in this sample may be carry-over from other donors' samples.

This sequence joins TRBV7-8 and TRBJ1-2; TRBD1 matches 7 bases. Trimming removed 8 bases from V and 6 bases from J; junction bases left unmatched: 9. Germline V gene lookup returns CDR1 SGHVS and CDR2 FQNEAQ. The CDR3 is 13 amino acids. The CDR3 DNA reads TGTGCCAGCCGCCGGGACAGTTTGGATGGCTACACCTTC. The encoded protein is CASRRDSLDGYTF.

The CDR3 loop reads CASSPRTAEGYGYTF. As DNA, the CDR3 is TGTGCCAGCTCACCACGGACAGCCGAGGGCTATGGCTACACCTTC. The chain combines TRBV18 with TRBJ1-2, with a weak D call TRBD1 (6 bases). V lost 1 base and J lost 4, with 13 bases in between. The CDR3 covers 15 residues. The germline gives CDR1 KGHSH, CDR2 LQKENI.

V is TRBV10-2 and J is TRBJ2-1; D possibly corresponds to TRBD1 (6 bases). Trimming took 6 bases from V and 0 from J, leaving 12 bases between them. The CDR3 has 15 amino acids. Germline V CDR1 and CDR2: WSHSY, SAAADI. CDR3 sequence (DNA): TGCGCCAGCAGGGCACAGGGTACCTCCTACAATGAGCAGTTCTTC. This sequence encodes CASRAQGTSYNEQFF.

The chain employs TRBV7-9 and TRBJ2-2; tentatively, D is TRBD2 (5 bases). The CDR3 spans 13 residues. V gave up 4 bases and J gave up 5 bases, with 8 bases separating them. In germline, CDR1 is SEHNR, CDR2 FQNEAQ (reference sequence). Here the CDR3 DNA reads TGTGCCAGCAGCTCACCGGGGACCGGGGAGCTGTTTTTT. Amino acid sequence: CASSSPGTGELFF.

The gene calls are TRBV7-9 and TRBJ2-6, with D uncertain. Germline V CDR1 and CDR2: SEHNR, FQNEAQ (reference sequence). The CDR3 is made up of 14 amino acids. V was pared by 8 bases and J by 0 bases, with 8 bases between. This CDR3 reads CASFTSSGANVLTF. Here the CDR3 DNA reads TGTGCCAGCTTTACGTCCTCTGGGGCCAACGTCCTGACTTTC.

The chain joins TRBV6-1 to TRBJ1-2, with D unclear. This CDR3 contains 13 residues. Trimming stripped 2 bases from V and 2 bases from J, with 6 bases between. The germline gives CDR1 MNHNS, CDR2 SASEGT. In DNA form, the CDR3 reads TGTGCCAGCAGTGAACTAGGGAACTATGGCTACACCTTC. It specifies CASSELGNYGYTF.

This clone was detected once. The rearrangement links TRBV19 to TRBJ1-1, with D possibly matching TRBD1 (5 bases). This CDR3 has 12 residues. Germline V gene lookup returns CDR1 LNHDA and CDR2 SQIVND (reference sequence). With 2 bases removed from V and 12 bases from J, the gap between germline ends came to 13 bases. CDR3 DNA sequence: TGTGCCAGTAGTATACGGGGACGGGAAACTTTCTTT. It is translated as CASSIRGRETFF.

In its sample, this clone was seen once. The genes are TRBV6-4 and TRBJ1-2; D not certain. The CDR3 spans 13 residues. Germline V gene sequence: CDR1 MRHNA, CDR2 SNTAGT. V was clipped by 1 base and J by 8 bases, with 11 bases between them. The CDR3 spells CASSDWEGGGYTF. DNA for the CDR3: TGTGCCAGCAGTGACTGGGAGGGAGGAGGCTACACCTTC.

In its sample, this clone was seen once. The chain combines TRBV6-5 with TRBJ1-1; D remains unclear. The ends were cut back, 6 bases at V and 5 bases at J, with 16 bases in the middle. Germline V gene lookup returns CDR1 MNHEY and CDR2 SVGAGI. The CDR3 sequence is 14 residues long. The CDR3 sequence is CASSSLLVGTEAFF. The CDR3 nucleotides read TGTGCCAGCAGCTCCCTCCTTGTGGGTACTGAAGCTTTCTTT.

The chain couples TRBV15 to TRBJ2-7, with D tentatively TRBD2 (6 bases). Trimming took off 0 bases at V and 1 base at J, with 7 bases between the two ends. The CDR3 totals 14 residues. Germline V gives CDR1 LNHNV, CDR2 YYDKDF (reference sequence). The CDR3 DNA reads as TGTGCCACCAGCAGAGATCGGGGGTCCTACGAGCAGTACTTC. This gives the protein CATSRDRGSYEQYF. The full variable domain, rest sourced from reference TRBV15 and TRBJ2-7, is DAMVIQNPRYQVTQFGKPVTLSCSQTLNHNVMYWYQQKSSQAPKLLFHYYDKDFNNEADTPDNFQSRRPNTSFCFLDIRSPGLGDTAMYLCATSRDRGSYEQYFGPGTRLTVT.

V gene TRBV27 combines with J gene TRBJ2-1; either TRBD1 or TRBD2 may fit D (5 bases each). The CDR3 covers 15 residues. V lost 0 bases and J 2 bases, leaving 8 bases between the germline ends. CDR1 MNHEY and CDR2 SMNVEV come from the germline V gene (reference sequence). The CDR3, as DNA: TGTGCCAGCAGTTTATCTGGGGGAACCTACAATGAGCAGTTCTTC. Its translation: CASSLSGGTYNEQFF.

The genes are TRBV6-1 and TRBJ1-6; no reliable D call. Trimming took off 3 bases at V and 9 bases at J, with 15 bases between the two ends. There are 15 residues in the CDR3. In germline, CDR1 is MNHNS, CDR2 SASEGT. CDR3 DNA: TGTGCCAGCAGTGAGGACGTACGGATGGGTTCACCCCTCCACTTT. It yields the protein CASSEDVRMGSPLHF.

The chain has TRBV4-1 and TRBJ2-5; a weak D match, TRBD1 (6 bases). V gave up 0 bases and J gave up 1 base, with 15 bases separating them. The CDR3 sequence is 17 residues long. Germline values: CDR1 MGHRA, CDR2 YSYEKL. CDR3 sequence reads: CASSQDPAGALQETQYF. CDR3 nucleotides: TGCGCCAGCAGCCAAGACCCAGCAGGGGCCCTCCAAGAGACCCAGTACTTC.

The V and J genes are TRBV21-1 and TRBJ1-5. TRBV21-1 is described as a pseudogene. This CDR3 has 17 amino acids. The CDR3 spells CASSNWTRTVGNQPQHF. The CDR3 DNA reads TGTGCCAGCAGCAATTGGACCCGGACGGTTGGCAATCAGCCCCAGCATTTT.

The chain's CDR3 is CASSRGLLQETQYF. The CDR3 DNA reads as TGCGCCAGCAGCAGGGGACTCCTCCAAGAGACCCAGTACTTC. This chain uses TRBV5-1 with TRBJ2-5; weak D call: TRBD2 (6 bases). Trimming shortened V by 4 bases and J by 1 base, and 11 bases separated the two germline ends. CDR1 is SGHRS, CDR2 YFSETQ, per germline. CDR3 size: 14 residues.

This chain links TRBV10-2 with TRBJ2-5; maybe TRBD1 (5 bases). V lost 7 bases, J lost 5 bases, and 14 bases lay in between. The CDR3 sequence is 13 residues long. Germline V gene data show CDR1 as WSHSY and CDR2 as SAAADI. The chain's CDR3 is CASTTPGRETQYF. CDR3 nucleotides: TGCGCCAGCACGACCCCAGGGCGGGAGACCCAGTACTTC.

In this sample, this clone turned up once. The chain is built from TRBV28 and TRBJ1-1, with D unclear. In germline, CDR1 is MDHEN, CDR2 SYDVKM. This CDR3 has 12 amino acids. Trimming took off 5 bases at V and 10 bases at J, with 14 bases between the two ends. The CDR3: CASSPVGSGAFF. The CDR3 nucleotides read TGTGCCAGCAGTCCCGTAGGGAGTGGAGCTTTCTTT.

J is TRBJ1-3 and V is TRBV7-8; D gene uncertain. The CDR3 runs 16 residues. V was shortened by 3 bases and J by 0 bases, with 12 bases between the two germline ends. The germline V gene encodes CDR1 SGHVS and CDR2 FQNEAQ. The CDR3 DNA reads TGTGCCAGCAGCTTGCTTGAACACCGCTCTGGAAACACCATATATTTT. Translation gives CASSLLEHRSGNTIYF.

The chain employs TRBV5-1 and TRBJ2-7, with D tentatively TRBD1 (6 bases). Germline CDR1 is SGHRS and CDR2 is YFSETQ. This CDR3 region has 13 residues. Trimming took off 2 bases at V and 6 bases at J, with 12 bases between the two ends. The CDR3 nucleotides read TGCGCCAGCAGCTTCATACAGGGACGCGAGCAGTACTTC. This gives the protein CASSFIQGREQYF.

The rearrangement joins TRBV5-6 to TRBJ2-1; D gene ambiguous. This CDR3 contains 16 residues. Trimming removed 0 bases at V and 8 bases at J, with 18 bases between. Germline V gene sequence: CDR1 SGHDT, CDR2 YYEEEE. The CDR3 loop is CASSLAGSLQFDEQFF. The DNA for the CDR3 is TGTGCCAGCAGCTTGGCCGGCTCCCTTCAATTTGATGAGCAGTTCTTC.

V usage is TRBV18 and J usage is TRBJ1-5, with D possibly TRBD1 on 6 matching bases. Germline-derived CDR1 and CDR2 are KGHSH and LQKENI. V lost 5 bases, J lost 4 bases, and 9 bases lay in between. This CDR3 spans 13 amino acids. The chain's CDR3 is CASSAGVNQPQHF. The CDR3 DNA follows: TGTGCCAGCTCAGCAGGGGTAAATCAGCCCCAGCATTTT.

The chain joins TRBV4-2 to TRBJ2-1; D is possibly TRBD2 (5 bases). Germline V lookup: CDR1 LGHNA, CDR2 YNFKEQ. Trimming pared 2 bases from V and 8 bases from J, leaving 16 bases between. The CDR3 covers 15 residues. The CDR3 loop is CASSQPILGGDEQFF. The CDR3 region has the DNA TGTGCCAGCAGCCAACCCATACTAGGTGGGGATGAGCAGTTCTTC.

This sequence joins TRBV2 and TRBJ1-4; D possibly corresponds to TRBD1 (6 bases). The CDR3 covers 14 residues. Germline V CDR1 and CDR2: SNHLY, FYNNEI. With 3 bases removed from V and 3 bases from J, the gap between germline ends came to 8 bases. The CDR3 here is CASSDGQSNEKLFF. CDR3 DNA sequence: TGTGCCAGCAGTGACGGACAGTCTAATGAAAAACTGTTTTTT.

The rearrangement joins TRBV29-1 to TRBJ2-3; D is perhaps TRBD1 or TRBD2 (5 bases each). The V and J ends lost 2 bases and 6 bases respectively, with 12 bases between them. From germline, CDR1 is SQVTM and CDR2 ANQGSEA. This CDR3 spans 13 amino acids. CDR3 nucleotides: TGCAGCGTTGAATCCGGGGCGCGGGATACGCAGTATTTT. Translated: CSVESGARDTQYF.